There are a few counts of the clone carrying this TCR beta chain. The antigen is undetermined. An end of the junction does not agree with germline; a read error may underlie this. PCR used 60 Vbeta primers and 13 Jbeta primers. Assay: immunoSEQ multiplex PCR; the TCRdb copy retains only in-frame clones and omits some. Among under 200,000 clones, 65% to 90% were seen once, and the ten largest hold less than 2.5%. This CDR3 region has 13 residues. Per the germline V gene, CDR1 is SQVTM and CDR2 is ANQGSEA. This entry belongs to a study of cytomegalovirus exposure and HLA in healthy donors. Study findings and constraints: V- and J-gene trimming of TCR beta was linked (in a later analysis) to a missense DCLRE1C variant.

J is TRBJ2-7 and V is TRBV29-1; 12 bases line up with TRBD2. Sequencing used PBMCs. This sequence originates from a woman between 50 and 59 years old in good health and CMV-seronegative. The CDR3, as DNA: TGCAGCGTGGGGACTAGCGGGTTGGATGAGCCGTACTTC. Translation: CSVGTSGLDEPYF.